The 13 T cell receptor beta chains below all came from one sample that was sequenced in a study of blood T cell repertoires in COVID-19 (dated by TCRdb to the early 2020s). The library was built by means of the immunoSEQ multiplex PCR assay. Sourced from immuneACCESS, this table was stored by TCRdb with only in-frame sequences that have V and J called. A share of the clones is absent; for the studies checked, an unresolved V gene accounts for under half, and the remainder has no known explanation. The table for this sample lists some 190,000 clones; 80% of them were counted only once. The leading ten clones occupy 4.3% of the sample. Input material: PBMCs or T cells enriched from blood (not recorded which). Source of these receptors: a man aged 25 to 40 with acute COVID-19.

CDR3 loop: CATEGGKRDYQETQYF. The CDR3 DNA reads TGTGCCACCGAAGGTGGGAAGCGGGACTACCAAGAGACCCAGTACTTC. The rearrangement links TRBV15 to TRBJ2-5; 7 bases match TRBD2. V was clipped by 8 bases and J by 0 bases; unmatched bases: 12. Per germline, CDR1 LNHNV and CDR2 YYDKDF (reference sequence). The CDR3 contains 16 residues.

The rearrangement links TRBV9 to TRBJ2-5, with 10 bases lining up with TRBD2. CDR1 is SGDLS and CDR2 is YYNGEE in the germline V gene. With V trimmed by 1 base and J by 3 bases, 3 bases remained unmatched. This CDR3 comprises 15 residues. The CDR3 sequence: CASSVRGLAEETQYF. The CDR3 DNA sequence: TGTGCCAGCAGCGTACGCGGACTAGCGGAAGAGACCCAGTACTTC.

The V gene is TRBV5-1, the J gene TRBJ1-1; unclear D gene. Germline CDR1 and CDR2: SGHRS and YFSETQ. This CDR3 has 13 residues. Trimming left V 4 bases short and J 5 bases short, with 12 bases between. Here the CDR3 DNA reads TGCGCCAGCAGCCCCTACCGGGGAACTGAAGCTTTCTTT. Amino acids: CASSPYRGTEAFF.

This sequence joins TRBV3-1 (or the pseudogene TRBV3-2) and TRBJ2-7; 11 bases fit TRBD2. The CDR3 has 15 amino acids. Germline V CDR1 and CDR2: LGHDT, YNNKEL (reference sequence). V lost 1 base and J lost 5; bases outside the gene matches: 4. CDR3 sequence (DNA): TGTGCCAGCAGCCAAGGACTAGCGGGGCGCCACGAGCAGTACTTC. Its translation: CASSQGLAGRHEQYF.

This rearrangement joins TRBV3-1 (or the pseudogene TRBV3-2) to TRBJ1-2; 7 nucleotides align to TRBD1. Trimming removed 5 bases from V and 4 bases from J; junction bases left unmatched: 7. The CDR3 extends over 14 amino acids. Germline lookup yields CDR1 LGHDT and CDR2 YNNKEL (reference sequence). CDR3 coding DNA: TGTGCCAGCAGCTCGACAGGGTTTAGCTATGGCTACACCTTC. Its translation: CASSSTGFSYGYTF.

V and J are TRBV4-1 and TRBJ2-7; D might be TRBD1 (6 bases). This CDR3 is 15 amino acids long. Between the trimmed V and J ends, which lost 4 bases and 13 bases, there was a span of 26 bases. Per germline, CDR1 MGHRA and CDR2 YSYEKL. The CDR3 DNA sequence: TGCGCCAGCAGCCCTAGCATTCAAGATCGGACAGAAATCTACTTC. The encoded protein is CASSPSIQDRTEIYF.

The V call is TRBV30, the J call TRBJ1-1, with D possibly being TRBD1 (6 bases). This CDR3 has 13 amino acids. Germline CDR1 is GTSNPN and CDR2 is SVGIG (reference sequence). Trimming took 0 bases from V and 5 from J, leaving 10 bases between them. The CDR3: CAWSVQGRTEAFF. CDR3 nucleotide sequence: TGTGCCTGGAGTGTACAGGGCCGAACTGAAGCTTTCTTT.

This clone was seen only once. The gene calls are TRBV6-4 and TRBJ2-2; D is perhaps TRBD1 (5 bases). This CDR3 comprises 14 residues. Germline lookup yields CDR1 MRHNA and CDR2 SNTAGT. Trimming stripped 0 bases from V and 3 bases from J, with 5 bases between. CDR3 in amino acids: CASSDSRDTGELFF. CDR3 nucleotides: TGTGCCAGCAGTGACTCCAGGGACACCGGGGAGCTGTTTTTT.

This clone was recorded once. The chain uses TRBV5-1 and TRBJ2-7, with 10 bases identical to TRBD1. CDR3 length equals 15 residues. Germline CDR1 reads SGHRS; CDR2 reads YFSETQ. J gave up 1 base and V 4 bases, and 5 bases lay outside the gene matches. The CDR3 coding sequence is TGCGCCAGCAGCCAAGGGACAGGGGAATCCTACGAGCAGTACTTC. This sequence encodes CASSQGTGESYEQYF.

The V gene is TRBV14, the J gene TRBJ2-7; no firm D call. The CDR3 length is 14 residues. Trimming stripped 2 bases from V and 7 bases from J, with 15 bases between. Germline V gives CDR1 SGHDN, CDR2 FVKESK. The CDR3 sequence is CASSQQMAPREQYF. Here the CDR3 DNA reads TGTGCCAGCAGCCAACAAATGGCCCCGAGGGAGCAGTACTTC.

This clone has only one observation. The rearrangement uses TRBV15 and TRBJ2-3; no firm D call. The germline V gene has CDR1 LNHNV and CDR2 YYDKDF (reference sequence). This CDR3 has 13 residues. Trimming pared 3 bases from V and 3 bases from J, leaving 7 bases between. CDR3 sequence: CATSSYLTDTQYF. The CDR3 coding sequence is TGTGCCACCAGCAGTTACTTGACAGATACGCAGTATTTT.

This clone is a singleton in its sample. The genes are TRBV7-2 and TRBJ1-2, with 8 bases identical to TRBD1. V shed 2 bases and J 2 bases; nucleotides not matched to a gene: 13. Germline loops: CDR1 SGHTA, CDR2 FQGNSA. CDR3 length equals 18 residues. CDR3 sequence reads: CASSLRVLPTGANYGYTF. The CDR3, as DNA: TGTGCCAGCAGCTTAAGAGTCCTACCGACAGGGGCGAACTATGGCTACACCTTC.

The sample holds one count of this clone. V usage is TRBV5-4 and J usage is TRBJ1-1; 9 bases line up with TRBD1. The V gene end was trimmed by 4 bases and the J gene end by 4 bases; junction bases not matched to a gene: 8. This CDR3 is 15 amino acids long. Germline values: CDR1 SGHNT, CDR2 YYREEE (reference sequence). The CDR3 region is CASSPPTGGGTEAFF. DNA of the CDR3: TGTGCCAGCAGCCCCCCTACAGGGGGCGGCACTGAAGCTTTCTTT. The whole variable domain, filled in from reference TRBV5-4 and TRBJ1-1, reads ETGVTQSPTHLIKTRGQQVTLRCSSQSGHNTVSWYQQALGQGPQFIFQYYREEENGRGNFPPRFSGLQFPNYSSELNVNALELDDSALYLCASSPPTGGGTEAFFGQGTRLTVV.